Listed below are T cell receptor beta chains from one sample, sequenced in a study of response to subunit inactivated influenza vaccine. Each CDR3 protein is one row after TCRdb ran MiXCR on the RT-PCR reads. In the table there are roughly 500,000 distinct CDR3 sequences, less than 30% of which are singletons. The material sequenced was CD4+ T cells sorted from PBMCs, taken 4 to 6 days after vaccination. Receptors originate from a man between 50 and 59 years old who received an inactivated influenza vaccine. Both conserved end residues are part of each CDR3.

CDR3aa: CASSPTSGGREQFF
len: 14
v_gene: TRBV12-3/TRBV12-4

CDR3aa: CASSYGLAGRQFF
len: 13
v_gene: TRBV6-6

CDR3aa: CASSLTAPGGSSYNEQFF
len: 18
v_gene: TRBV11-2

CDR3aa: CASSRGQMVEQFF
len: 13
v_gene: TRBV25-1

CDR3aa: CASSRSLGLTYEQYF
len: 15
v_gene: TRBV4-2

CDR3aa: CASSLSRGRRYPEAFF
len: 16
v_gene: TRBV7-6

CDR3aa: CASSLEAIGYWATGELFF
len: 18
v_gene: TRBV7-8

CDR3aa: CASYTLGWGSEQYF
len: 14
v_gene: TRBV6-2/TRBV6-3

CDR3aa: CASSYSRRGEQYF
len: 13
v_gene: TRBV6-5

CDR3aa: CSARVEGQGSTNEQFF
len: 16
v_gene: TRBV20-1

CDR3aa: CASRLSNQPQHF
len: 12
v_gene: TRBV12-3/TRBV12-4

CDR3aa: CASSLRQRNTEAFF
len: 14
v_gene: TRBV5-5

CDR3aa: CASSSSRDRARRTEAFF
len: 17
v_gene: TRBV6-2/TRBV6-3

CDR3aa: CASSRTPRGEQYF
len: 13
v_gene: TRBV5-1

CDR3aa: CASSLAGTGVPAFF
len: 14
v_gene: TRBV7-2

CDR3aa: CASSLETGFAGVGTLHF
len: 17
v_gene: TRBV5-6

CDR3aa: CASSSTGSTDTQYF
len: 14
v_gene: TRBV7-9

CDR3aa: CASRRPGQPHNPPPLHF
len: 17
v_gene: TRBV6-1

CDR3aa: CASSLGASGNEQFF
len: 14
v_gene: TRBV5-1

CDR3aa: CATSDLDRPSTDTQYF
len: 16
v_gene: TRBV24-1

CDR3aa: CATSDGNTQYF
len: 11
v_gene: TRBV5-1

CDR3aa: CASSEQVTTGELFF
len: 14
v_gene: TRBV6-1

CDR3aa: CASSPTRDQEQYF
len: 13
v_gene: TRBV18

CDR3aa: CASSETGFNSPLHF
len: 14
v_gene: TRBV6-1

CDR3aa: CASSQGLAGRTDTQYF
len: 16
v_gene: TRBV7-9

CDR3aa: CASSPLAGVGTGELFF
len: 16
v_gene: TRBV4-2

CDR3aa: CSATKRGNSYEQYF
len: 14
v_gene: TRBV20-1

CDR3aa: CASSPVAGDYEQYF
len: 14
v_gene: TRBV7-2

CDR3aa: CASSSTRTGGPLFSGANVLTF
len: 21
v_gene: TRBV12-3/TRBV12-4

CDR3aa: CASSEAGGGVRTEAFF
len: 16
v_gene: TRBV28

CDR3aa: CASSPIPAGRTDTQYF
len: 16
v_gene: TRBV3-1

CDR3aa: CASSRVQGARGTQYF
len: 15
v_gene: TRBV2

CDR3aa: CASSETGALETDTQYF
len: 16
v_gene: TRBV9

CDR3aa: CSASKNTEAFF
len: 11
v_gene: TRBV20-1

CDR3aa: CSARDRFANTGELFF
len: 15
v_gene: TRBV20-1

CDR3aa: CSVRQGGYEQYF
len: 12
v_gene: TRBV29-1

CDR3aa: CASSLSPGWETQYF
len: 14
v_gene: TRBV28

CDR3aa: CASSEPGGGNQPQHF
len: 15
v_gene: TRBV2

CDR3aa: CASLLALGSYEQYF
len: 14
v_gene: TRBV7-2

CDR3aa: CASSQVLSSGEQYF
len: 14
v_gene: TRBV3-1

CDR3aa: CASRTPAGTDTQYF
len: 14
v_gene: TRBV12-3/TRBV12-4

CDR3aa: CASRSLDSNQPQHF
len: 14
v_gene: TRBV12-3/TRBV12-4

CDR3aa: CASSLAALNEQFF
len: 13
v_gene: TRBV12-3/TRBV12-4

CDR3aa: CSVEGTGSGANVLTF
len: 15
v_gene: TRBV29-1

CDR3aa: CASSLDRGITGELFF
len: 15
v_gene: TRBV11-2

CDR3aa: CASSKLGGGYTF
len: 12
v_gene: TRBV28

CDR3aa: CASSRATGSGYEQYF
len: 15
v_gene: TRBV27

CDR3aa: CASSELVTGTYGYTF
len: 15
v_gene: TRBV2

CDR3aa: CASSRGQGAEKLFF
len: 14
v_gene: TRBV12-3/TRBV12-4

CDR3aa: CASSLDSPGELFF
len: 13
v_gene: TRBV12-3/TRBV12-4

CDR3aa: CSAPSGSTEQYF
len: 12
v_gene: TRBV20-1

CDR3aa: CASSLTWTSGYNEQFF
len: 16
v_gene: TRBV7-8

CDR3aa: CASSYLPGAQPQHF
len: 14
v_gene: TRBV6-5

CDR3aa: CASSYPGTGGQNEQFF
len: 16
v_gene: TRBV6-5

CDR3aa: CASRGWGLDQPQHF
len: 14
v_gene: TRBV6-1

CDR3aa: CSAGVGAGNEQFF
len: 13
v_gene: TRBV20-1

CDR3aa: CASSSRDRGYYEQYF
len: 15
v_gene: TRBV7-2